The 27 T cell receptor beta chains reported below all come from one sample, sequenced in a study of control samples from healthy donors and cancer patients. Repertoires were generated with immunoSEQ multiplex PCR, while TCRdb's copy carries only in-frame clones and drops some. There are some 120,000 clones in the sample; around nine tenths occur only once, and almost 2.5% lies in the top ten. Sequencing was carried out using blood. These TCRs come from a man aged 18 to 35 in good health.

The chain has TRBV7-2 and TRBJ2-3; D is uncertain. Trimming took 5 bases from V and 4 from J, leaving 13 bases between them. Germline CDR1 is SGHTA and CDR2 is FQGNSA. CDR3 length equals 14 residues. This CDR3 is CASSLRRGSDTQYF. CDR3 nucleotide sequence: TGTGCCAGCAGCCTCCGTCGTGGATCAGATACGCAGTATTTT.

The chain couples TRBV7-8 to TRBJ2-7; no clear D gene. The V gene lost 1 base and the J gene lost 2 bases, with 6 bases spanning the gap. CDR3 length: 13 residues. CDR1 and CDR2 (germline): SGHVS, FQNEAQ. CDR3 nucleotide sequence: TGTGCCAGCAGCTTAGGGGCAACCTACGAGCAGTACTTC. Encoded protein: CASSLGATYEQYF.

The chain has TRBV7-2 and TRBJ1-3; 7 bases agree with TRBD1. The CDR3 contains 16 residues. Germline V gene data show CDR1 as SGHTA and CDR2 as FQGNSA. The trim removed 1 base at V and 2 bases at J, leaving 5 bases unmatched. CDR3 bases: TGTGCCAGCAGCTTAGTAGCAGGGGGAACTGGAAACACCATATATTTT. It is translated as CASSLVAGGTGNTIYF.

The gene calls are TRBV15 and TRBJ2-3; no reliable D call. Trimming took 2 bases from V and 9 from J, leaving 9 bases between them. CDR3 length: 12 amino acids. CDR1 and CDR2 (germline): LNHNV, YYDKDF (reference sequence). The CDR3 DNA reads as TGTGCCACCAGCAGAATAGACCACACGCAGTATTTT. Translated, it gives CATSRIDHTQYF.

This rearrangement joins TRBV28 to TRBJ1-5; 10 bases are shared with TRBD1. This CDR3 is 14 amino acids long. With 3 bases clipped from V and 6 bases from J, the junction kept 2 bases outside the gene matches. Germline CDR1 reads MDHEN; CDR2 reads SYDVKM. The CDR3 spells CASSLGQGIQPQHF. CDR3 sequence (DNA): TGTGCCAGCAGTTTGGGACAGGGGATTCAGCCCCAGCATTTT.

V is TRBV5-6 and J is TRBJ2-2, with a tentative D call TRBD1 (6 bases). The CDR3 is made up of 14 amino acids. Trimming pared 5 bases from V and 5 bases from J, leaving 13 bases between. Germline V CDR1 and CDR2: SGHDT, YYEEEE. The CDR3 bases are TGTGCCAGCAGACTAGGTGACAGGACCGGGGAGCTGTTTTTT. This codes for CASRLGDRTGELFF.

The V and J genes are TRBV29-1 and TRBJ2-3, with TRBD2 identical over 11 bases. Germline-derived CDR1 and CDR2 are SQVTM and ANQGSEA. The V and J ends lost 4 bases and 3 bases, in that order; junction bases with no gene match: 12. The CDR3 runs 17 residues. The CDR3 nucleotides read TGCAGCGTTGTGCCTCGGGTTAGCGGGAGGGCGACAGATACGCAGTATTTT. Translation: CSVVPRVSGRATDTQYF.

The chain is built from TRBV2 and TRBJ1-1, with a tentative D call TRBD1 (6 bases). Germline loops: CDR1 SNHLY, CDR2 FYNNEI. Trimming left V 7 bases short and J 11 bases short, with 14 bases between. The CDR3 is 11 residues long. DNA for the CDR3: TGTGCCAGCATTCTGGACAGCGAGGCTTTCTTT. Its protein product is CASILDSEAFF. The full variable domain, rest sourced from reference TRBV2 and TRBJ1-1, is EPEVTQTPSHQVTQMGQEVILRCVPISNHLYFYWYRQILGQKVEFLVSFYNNEISEKSEIFDDQFSVERPDGSNFTLKIRSTKLEDSAMYFCASILDSEAFFGQGTRLTVV.

This chain uses TRBV4-1 with TRBJ2-7; 7 nucleotides match TRBD1. Germline CDR1 and CDR2: MGHRA and YSYEKL. The CDR3 is made up of 13 amino acids. V lost 4 bases to trimming and J lost 5 bases; unmatched junction nucleotides: 5. The chain's CDR3 is CASSLTGPNEQYF. In DNA form, the CDR3 reads TGCGCCAGCAGCCTGACAGGGCCGAACGAGCAGTACTTC.

The chain couples TRBV4-1 to TRBJ2-6; D uncertain. CDR3 size: 16 residues. V lost 1 base, J lost 0 bases, and 7 bases lay in between. Germline lookup yields CDR1 MGHRA and CDR2 YSYEKL. The CDR3 bases are TGCGCCAGCAGCCAAGGACACCTCTCTGGGGCCAACGTCCTGACTTTC. This codes for CASSQGHLSGANVLTF.

This clone has more than one count but fewer than ten. V usage is TRBV18 and J usage is TRBJ1-1, with a weak D call TRBD1 (5 bases). The germline gives CDR1 KGHSH, CDR2 LQKENI. The CDR3 runs 15 residues. The germline V and J ends were trimmed by 2 bases and 4 bases, with 14 bases remaining between them. CDR3 DNA sequence: TGTGCCAGCTCACCAGGATCATCAGGGTTCACTGAAGCTTTCTTT. Its protein product is CASSPGSSGFTEAFF.

This sequence joins TRBV5-1 and TRBJ1-1, with D tentatively TRBD1 (6 bases). CDR1 and CDR2 from the germline V gene are SGHRS and YFSETQ. V shed 0 bases and J shed 4 bases, with 13 bases lying between them. This CDR3 region has 15 residues. The CDR3 sequence is CASSLDSGVGTEAFF. The CDR3 DNA sequence: TGCGCCAGCAGCTTGGATTCAGGGGTAGGCACTGAAGCTTTCTTT. Based on the CDR3 plus reference TRBV5-1 and TRBJ1-1, the full variable domain is KAGVTQTPRYLIKTRGQQVTLSCSPISGHRSVSWYQQTPGQGLQFLFEYFSETQRNKGNFPGRFSGRQFSNSRSEMNVSTLELGDSALYLCASSLDSGVGTEAFFGQGTRLTVV.

J is TRBJ1-4 and V is TRBV2; no definite D call. The CDR3 is 14 residues long. Per the germline V gene, CDR1 is SNHLY and CDR2 is FYNNEI. V was pared by 4 bases and J by 5 bases, with 11 bases between. The CDR3 here is CASSVGQTNEKLFF. CDR3 DNA sequence: TGTGCCAGCAGTGTCGGTCAGACGAATGAAAAACTGTTTTTT.

CDR3 sequence (DNA): TGTGCCAGCAGCCCGGACAGGGATCAGCCCCAGCATTTT. Protein sequence: CASSPDRDQPQHF. The genes are TRBV11-2 and TRBJ1-5, with TRBD1 matching over 8 bases. The junction had 2 bases not matched to a gene; V was cut back by 5 bases and J by 5 bases. Germline V gene sequence: CDR1 SGHAT, CDR2 FQNNGV. CDR3 length equals 13 residues. The full variable domain, completed using reference TRBV11-2 and TRBJ1-5, is EAGVAQSPRYKIIEKRQSVAFWCNPISGHATLYWYQQILGQGPKLLIQFQNNGVVDDSQLPKDRFSAERLKGVDSTLKIQPAKLEDSAVYLCASSPDRDQPQHFGDGTRLSIL.

The V call is TRBV2, the J call TRBJ1-5; TRBD1 agrees at 7 bases. CDR1 and CDR2 (germline): SNHLY, FYNNEI. Germline trimming cut 2 bases from V and 7 bases from J; bases unmatched to any gene: 8. The CDR3 has 15 residues. The CDR3 loop reads CASSEQSQGDQPQHF. The CDR3 region has the DNA TGTGCCAGCAGTGAACAAAGTCAGGGGGACCAGCCCCAGCATTTT.

CDR3 protein: CASSLSGATGELFF. DNA of the CDR3: TGTGCCAGCAGCTTAAGTGGTGCCACCGGGGAGCTGTTTTTT. The chain has TRBV7-8 and TRBJ2-2, with D unclear. Germline CDR1 and CDR2: SGHVS and FQNEAQ. The length of the CDR3 is 14 residues. Trimming stripped 2 bases from V and 4 bases from J, with 8 bases between.

This clone was seen just once. Distinct nucleotide sequences in the sample also encode this CDR3. The V and J genes are TRBV7-9 and TRBJ1-5; D remains unclear. V was trimmed by 1 base and J by 7 bases, leaving 5 bases between them. Germline-derived CDR1 and CDR2 are SEHNR and FQNEAQ (reference sequence). The CDR3 extends over 12 amino acids. The CDR3 protein is CASSLGGQPQHF. The DNA of the CDR3 is TGTGCCAGCAGCTTAGGGGGACAGCCCCAGCATTTT. The full variable domain, rest sourced from reference TRBV7-9 and TRBJ1-5, is DTGVSQNPRHKITKRGQNVTFRCDPISEHNRLYWYRQTLGQGPEFLTYFQNEAQLEKSRLLSDRFSAERPKGSFSTLEIQRTEQGDSAMYLCASSLGGQPQHFGDGTRLSIL.

The chain employs TRBV16 and TRBJ1-2; tentative D call: TRBD1 (5 bases). V was clipped by 4 bases and J by 6 bases, with 15 bases between them. The CDR3 runs to 14 residues. Germline V gene sequence: CDR1 KGHSY, CDR2 FQNENV. The DNA of the CDR3 is TGTGCCAGCAGCCCTAGAGTAGGGACGGATGGCTACACCTTC. Protein: CASSPRVGTDGYTF.

The chain uses TRBV2 and TRBJ1-1, with D possibly matching TRBD1 (5 bases). The CDR3 loop spans 13 amino acids. Germline V gene data show CDR1 as SNHLY and CDR2 as FYNNEI. V was clipped by 8 bases and J by 2 bases, with 12 bases between them. The CDR3 spells CASVSTANTEAFF. The CDR3 DNA follows: TGTGCCAGCGTATCGACAGCAAACACTGAAGCTTTCTTT.

The J gene is TRBJ2-1, the V gene TRBV5-5; perhaps D is TRBD1 or TRBD2 (5 bases each). V dropped 4 bases and J dropped 7 bases, with 12 bases sitting between them. Germline V gene data show CDR1 as SGHKS and CDR2 as YYEKEE (reference sequence). The CDR3 consists of 13 residues. The CDR3 nucleotides read TGTGCCAGCAGCCAGGGACGGCGTAATGAGCAGTTCTTC. Protein: CASSQGRRNEQFF.

The rearrangement joins TRBV6-6 to TRBJ1-4, with 9 nucleotides matching TRBD1. CDR3 size: 17 residues. The V gene's germline CDR1 is MNHNY and CDR2 SVGAGI (reference sequence). V was clipped by 5 bases and J by 4 bases; unmatched bases: 11. The CDR3 sequence is CASSPRQGGRDNEKLFF. CDR3 sequence (DNA): TGTGCCAGCAGTCCGCGACAGGGGGGAAGGGATAATGAAAAACTGTTTTTT.

The chain employs TRBV28 and TRBJ2-1; maybe TRBD1 (6 bases). The CDR3 extends over 13 amino acids. From germline, CDR1 is MDHEN and CDR2 SYDVKM. Deletions cut 3 bases from V and 7 bases from J, with 10 bases between. CDR3 protein: CASSFEGENEQFF. The CDR3 DNA is TGTGCCAGCAGTTTTGAGGGGGAGAATGAGCAGTTCTTC.

Only a few counts were recorded for this clone. The chain is built from TRBV19 and TRBJ2-2; D is uncertain. This CDR3 is built from 12 residues. Trimming left V 5 bases short and J 2 bases short, with 3 bases between. The V gene's germline CDR1 is LNHDA and CDR2 SQIVND (reference sequence). In DNA form, the CDR3 reads TGTGCCAGTAGTCATAACACCGGGGAGCTGTTTTTT. It encodes CASSHNTGELFF.

The chain has TRBV25-1 and TRBJ1-1, with TRBD1 matching 8 bases. CDR3 length: 14 residues. Germline V lookup: CDR1 MGHDK, CDR2 SYGVNS. V was pared by 9 bases and J by 1 base, with 7 bases of the junction left unmatched. CDR3 in amino acids: CASGQDRGNTEAFF. The CDR3 region has the DNA TGTGCCAGTGGCCAAGACAGGGGGAACACTGAAGCTTTCTTT.

The genes are TRBV2 and TRBJ1-3, with D maybe TRBD1 (6 bases). The CDR3 totals 18 residues. CDR1 and CDR2 from the germline V gene are SNHLY and FYNNEI. V lost 6 bases and J 0 bases, leaving 21 bases between the germline ends. The CDR3: CASSATRQVLISGNTIYF. CDR3 DNA sequence: TGTGCCAGCAGCGCAACACGACAGGTCCTAATCTCTGGAAACACCATATATTTT.

Details on this clone: Its ends do not fully match the called genes, so a read error is possible. The chain uses TRBV19 and TRBJ2-4, with D possibly matching TRBD1 (5 bases). The CDR3 extends over 11 amino acids. CDR1 is LNHDA, CDR2 SQIVND, per germline (reference sequence). CDR3 coding DNA: TGTGCCAGTAGTACGACAGCGATTCCGTACTTC. The encoded protein is CASSTTAIPYF. Supplemented by reference TRBV19 and TRBJ2-4, the full variable domain reads DGGITQSPKYLFRKEGQNVTLSCEQNLNHDAMYWYRQDPGQGLRLIYYSQIVNDFQKGDIAEGYSVSREKKESFPLTVTSAQKNPTAFYLCASSTTAIPYFGAGTRLSVL.

In this sample, this clone turned up a few times. This rearrangement joins TRBV7-9 to TRBJ2-5; possible D gene TRBD2, 5 bases. CDR1 and CDR2 from the germline V gene are SEHNR and FQNEAQ (reference sequence). The ends were cut back, 5 bases at V and 5 bases at J, with 15 bases in the middle. The CDR3 extends over 14 amino acids. CDR3 sequence (DNA): TGTGCCAGCAGCCGGCTGGCGGGCCGGGAGACCCAGTACTTC. This sequence encodes CASSRLAGRETQYF.